This paragraph reports one T cell receptor beta chain. Its target is unknown. The data derive from a study of cytomegalovirus exposure and HLA in healthy donors. General observations from the study: The study listed under 200 cytomegalovirus-associated TCR beta chains. The authors later found HLA-associated TCR beta chains more clonally expanded than equally common others.

Vbeta (60) and Jbeta (13) primers were used in the PCR. Authors' methods: Roughly 73 million unique TCR beta chains, about 11 million of them shared, were counted by a later analysis. The data were produced by immunoSEQ multiplex PCR, yet TCRdb's version contains in-frame clones alone and is incomplete. V and J calls plus clone size are reproduced from that table; the DNA served to infer D and trimming. The sample holds over 100,000 clones, roughly 80% seen once. The sequenced sample consisted of PBMCs. This TCR came from a woman aged 40-49 years in good health and CMV-seronegative.

The CDR3 is CASSRDSEAFF. The CDR3 DNA sequence: TGTGCCAGCAGCCGGGACAGTGAAGCTTTCTTT. The chain links TRBV6-5 to TRBJ1-1, with TRBD1 matching over 7 bases. V shed 6 bases and J 7 bases; nucleotides not matched to a gene: 2. The CDR3 length is 11 residues. Germline lookup yields CDR1 MNHEY and CDR2 SVGAGI.